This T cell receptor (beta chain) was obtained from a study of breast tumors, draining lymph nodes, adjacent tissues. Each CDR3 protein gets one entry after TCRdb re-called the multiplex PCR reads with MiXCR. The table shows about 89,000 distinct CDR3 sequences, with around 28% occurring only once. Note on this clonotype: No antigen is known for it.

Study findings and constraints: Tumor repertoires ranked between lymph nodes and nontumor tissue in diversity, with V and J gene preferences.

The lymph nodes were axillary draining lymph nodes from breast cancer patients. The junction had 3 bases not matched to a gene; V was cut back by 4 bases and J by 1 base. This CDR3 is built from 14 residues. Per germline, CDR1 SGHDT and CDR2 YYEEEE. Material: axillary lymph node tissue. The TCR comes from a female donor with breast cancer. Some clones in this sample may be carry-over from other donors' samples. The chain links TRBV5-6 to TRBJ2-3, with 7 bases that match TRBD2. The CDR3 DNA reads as TGTGCCAGCAGCGTTACTAGCGGCACAGATACGCAGTATTTT. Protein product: CASSVTSGTDTQYF.